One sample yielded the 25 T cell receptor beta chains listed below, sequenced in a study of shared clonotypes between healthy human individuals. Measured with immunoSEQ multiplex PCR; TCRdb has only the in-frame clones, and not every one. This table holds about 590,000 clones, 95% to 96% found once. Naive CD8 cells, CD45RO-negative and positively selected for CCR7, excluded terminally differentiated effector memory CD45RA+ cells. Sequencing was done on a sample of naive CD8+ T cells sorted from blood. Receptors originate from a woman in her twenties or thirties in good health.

Here the CDR3 DNA reads TGTGCCAGCGGGATCCTAGCGGCCTACGAGCAGTACTTC. Translation gives CASGILAAYEQYF. The gene calls are TRBV2 and TRBJ2-7; TRBD2 matches 7 bases. The germline CDR1 and CDR2 sequences are SNHLY and FYNNEI. J gave up 2 bases and V 8 bases, and 6 bases lay outside the gene matches. The CDR3 contains 13 residues.

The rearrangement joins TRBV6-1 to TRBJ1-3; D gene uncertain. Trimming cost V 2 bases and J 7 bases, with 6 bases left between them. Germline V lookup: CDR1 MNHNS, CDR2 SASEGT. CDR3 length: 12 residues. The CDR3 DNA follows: TGTGCCAGCAGTGAAATGGTGAACACCATATATTTT. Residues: CASSEMVNTIYF.

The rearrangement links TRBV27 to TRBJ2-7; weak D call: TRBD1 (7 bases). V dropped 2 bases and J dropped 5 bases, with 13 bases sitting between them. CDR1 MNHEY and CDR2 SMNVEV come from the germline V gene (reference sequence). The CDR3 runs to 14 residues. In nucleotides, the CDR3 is TGTGCCAGCAGTTTACAGGGGGGCATCCACGAGCAGTACTTC. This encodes CASSLQGGIHEQYF.

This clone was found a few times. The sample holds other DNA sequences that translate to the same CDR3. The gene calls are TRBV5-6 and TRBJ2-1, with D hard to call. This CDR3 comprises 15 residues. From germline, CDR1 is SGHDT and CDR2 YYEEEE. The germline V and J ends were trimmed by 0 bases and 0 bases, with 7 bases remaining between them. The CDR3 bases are TGTGCCAGCAGCTTGGGACCGAGCTCCTACAATGAGCAGTTCTTC. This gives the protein CASSLGPSSYNEQFF.

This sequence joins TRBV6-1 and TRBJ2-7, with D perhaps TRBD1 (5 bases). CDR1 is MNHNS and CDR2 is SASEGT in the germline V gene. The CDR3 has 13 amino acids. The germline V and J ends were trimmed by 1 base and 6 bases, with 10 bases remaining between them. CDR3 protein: CASSEGQGGEQYF. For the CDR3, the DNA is TGTGCCAGCAGTGAAGGGCAGGGCGGCGAGCAGTACTTC.

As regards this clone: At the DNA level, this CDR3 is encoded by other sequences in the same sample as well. The CDR3 spells CASSLGREKLFF. In DNA, the CDR3 is TGTGCCAGCAGCCTCGGGAGGGAAAAACTGTTTTTT. The chain is built from TRBV7-9 and TRBJ1-4, with unresolved D. V lost 5 bases, J lost 8 bases, and 9 bases lay in between. CDR1 and CDR2 (germline): SEHNR, FQNEAQ (reference sequence). This CDR3 spans 12 amino acids.

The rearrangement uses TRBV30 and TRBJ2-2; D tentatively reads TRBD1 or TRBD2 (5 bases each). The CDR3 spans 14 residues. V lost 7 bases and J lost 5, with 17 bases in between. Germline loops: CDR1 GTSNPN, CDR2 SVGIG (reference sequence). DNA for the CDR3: TGTGCCTTGCCCTCGGCCGAGGGGACCGGGGAGCTGTTTTTT. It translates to CALPSAEGTGELFF.

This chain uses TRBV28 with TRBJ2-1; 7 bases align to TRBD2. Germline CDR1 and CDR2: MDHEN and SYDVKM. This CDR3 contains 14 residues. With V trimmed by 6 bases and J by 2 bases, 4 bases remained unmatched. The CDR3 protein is CASRRLATYNEQFF. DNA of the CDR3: TGTGCCAGCAGGCGACTAGCAACCTACAATGAGCAGTTCTTC.

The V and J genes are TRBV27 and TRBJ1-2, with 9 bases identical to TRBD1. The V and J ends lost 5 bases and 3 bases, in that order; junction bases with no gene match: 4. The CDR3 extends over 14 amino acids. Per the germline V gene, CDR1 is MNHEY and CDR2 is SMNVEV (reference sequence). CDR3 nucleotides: TGTGCCAGCAGTGCGGGACAGGGCTACTATGGCTACACCTTC. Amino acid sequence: CASSAGQGYYGYTF.

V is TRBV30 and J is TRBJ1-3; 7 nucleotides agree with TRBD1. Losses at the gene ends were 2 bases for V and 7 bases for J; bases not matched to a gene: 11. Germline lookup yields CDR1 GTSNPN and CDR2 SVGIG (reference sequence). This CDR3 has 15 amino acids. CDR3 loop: CAWSLLTGNGNTIYF. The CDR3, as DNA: TGTGCCTGGAGTCTCTTGACAGGGAACGGCAACACCATATATTTT. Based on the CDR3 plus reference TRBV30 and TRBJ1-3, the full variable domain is SQTIHQWPATLVQPVGSPLSLECTVEGTSNPNLYWYRQAAGRGLQLLFYSVGIGQISSEVPQNLSASRPQDRQFILSSKKLLLSDSGFYLCAWSLLTGNGNTIYFGEGSWLTVV.

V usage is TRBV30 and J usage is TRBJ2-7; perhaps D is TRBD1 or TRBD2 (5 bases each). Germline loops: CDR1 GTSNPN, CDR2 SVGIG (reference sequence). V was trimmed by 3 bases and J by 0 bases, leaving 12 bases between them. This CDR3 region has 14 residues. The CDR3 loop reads CAWSPGANSYEQYF. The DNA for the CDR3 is TGTGCCTGGAGCCCCGGGGCAAACTCCTACGAGCAGTACTTC.

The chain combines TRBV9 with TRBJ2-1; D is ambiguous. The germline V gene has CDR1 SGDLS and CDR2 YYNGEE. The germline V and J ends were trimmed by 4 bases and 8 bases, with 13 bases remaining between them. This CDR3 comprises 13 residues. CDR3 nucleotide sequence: TGTGCCAGCAGCCCCACTCGGGCCGATGAGCAGTTCTTC. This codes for CASSPTRADEQFF.

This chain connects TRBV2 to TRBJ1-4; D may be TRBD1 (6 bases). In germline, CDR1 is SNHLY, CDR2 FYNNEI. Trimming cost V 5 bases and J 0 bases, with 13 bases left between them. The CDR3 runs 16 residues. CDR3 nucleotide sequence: TGTGCCAGCAGTCTCACAGGGCCATCAACTAATGAAAAACTGTTTTTT. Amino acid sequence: CASSLTGPSTNEKLFF.

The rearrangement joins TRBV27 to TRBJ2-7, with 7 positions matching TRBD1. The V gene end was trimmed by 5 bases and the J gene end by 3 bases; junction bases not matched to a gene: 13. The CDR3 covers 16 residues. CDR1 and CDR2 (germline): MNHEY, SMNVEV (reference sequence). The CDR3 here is CASSIILATGIYEQYF. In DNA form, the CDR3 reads TGTGCCAGCAGTATCATCCTCGCGACAGGGATCTACGAGCAGTACTTC.

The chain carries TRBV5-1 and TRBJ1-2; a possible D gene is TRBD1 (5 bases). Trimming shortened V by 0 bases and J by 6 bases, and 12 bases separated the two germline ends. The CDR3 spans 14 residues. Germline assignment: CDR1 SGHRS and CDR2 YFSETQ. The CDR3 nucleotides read TGCGCCAGCAGCTTGGCCGGAGGGGAGGATGGCTACACCTTC. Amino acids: CASSLAGGEDGYTF.

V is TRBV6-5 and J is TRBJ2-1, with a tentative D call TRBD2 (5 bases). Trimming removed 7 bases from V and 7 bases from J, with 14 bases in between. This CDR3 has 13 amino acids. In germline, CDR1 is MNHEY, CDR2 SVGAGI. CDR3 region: CASKLTSLNEQFF. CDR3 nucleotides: TGTGCCAGCAAGTTAACTAGTTTGAATGAGCAGTTCTTC.

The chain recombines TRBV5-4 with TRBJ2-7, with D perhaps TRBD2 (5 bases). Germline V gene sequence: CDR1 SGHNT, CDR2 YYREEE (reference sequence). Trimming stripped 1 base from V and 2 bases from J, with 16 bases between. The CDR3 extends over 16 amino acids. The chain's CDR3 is CASSLNARTGTYEQYF. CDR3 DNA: TGTGCCAGCAGCTTGAATGCTAGGACTGGAACCTACGAGCAGTACTTC.

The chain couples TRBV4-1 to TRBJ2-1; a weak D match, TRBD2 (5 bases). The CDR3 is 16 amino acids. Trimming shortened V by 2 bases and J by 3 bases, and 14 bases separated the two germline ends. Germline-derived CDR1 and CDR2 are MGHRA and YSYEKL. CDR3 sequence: CASSQLALTRYNEQFF. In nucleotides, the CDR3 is TGCGCCAGCAGCCAACTAGCCCTAACACGCTACAATGAGCAGTTCTTC.

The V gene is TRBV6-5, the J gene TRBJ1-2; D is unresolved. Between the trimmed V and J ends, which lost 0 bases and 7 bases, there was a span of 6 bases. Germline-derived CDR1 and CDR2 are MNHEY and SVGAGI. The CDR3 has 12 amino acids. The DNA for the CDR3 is TGTGCCAGCAGTTACTCGCCTAGTGGCTACACCTTC. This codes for CASSYSPSGYTF.

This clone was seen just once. CDR3 in DNA: TGTGCCAGCAGTTTATCAGGGGACCCTGAAGCTTTCTTT. It translates to CASSLSGDPEAFF. This chain joins TRBV27 and TRBJ1-1; D possibly corresponds to TRBD1 (5 bases). The CDR3 has 13 residues. CDR1 is MNHEY, CDR2 SMNVEV, per germline (reference sequence). The V end was cut by 0 bases, the J end by 6 bases, with 8 bases between.

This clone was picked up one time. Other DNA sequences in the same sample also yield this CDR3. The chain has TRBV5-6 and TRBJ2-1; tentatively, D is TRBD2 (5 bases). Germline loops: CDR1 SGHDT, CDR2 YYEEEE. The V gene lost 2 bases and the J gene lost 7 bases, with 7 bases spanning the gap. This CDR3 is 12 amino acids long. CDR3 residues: CASSFGGNEQFF. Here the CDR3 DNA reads TGTGCCAGCAGCTTTGGAGGAAATGAGCAGTTCTTC.

CDR3 sequence: CASSVSSWEAYEQYF. The CDR3, as DNA: TGTGCCAGTAGTGTAAGCAGTTGGGAGGCCTACGAGCAGTACTTC. The genes are TRBV19 and TRBJ2-7, with D possibly TRBD2 on 6 matching bases. The CDR3 spans 15 residues. The V gene lost 5 bases and the J gene lost 2 bases, with 16 bases spanning the gap. Germline CDR1 LNHDA, CDR2 SQIVND (reference sequence).

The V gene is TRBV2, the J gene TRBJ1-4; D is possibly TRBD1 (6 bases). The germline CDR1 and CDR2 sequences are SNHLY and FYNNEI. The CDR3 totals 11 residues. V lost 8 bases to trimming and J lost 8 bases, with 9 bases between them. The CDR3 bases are TGTGCCAGCCGGACAGCCGAAAAACTGTTTTTT. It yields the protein CASRTAEKLFF.

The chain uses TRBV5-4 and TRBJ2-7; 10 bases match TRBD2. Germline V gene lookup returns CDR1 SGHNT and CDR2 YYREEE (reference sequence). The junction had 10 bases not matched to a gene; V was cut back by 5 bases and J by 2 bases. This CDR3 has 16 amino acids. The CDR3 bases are TGTGCCAGCAGTTCCAATCTAGCGGGAGCTGCCTACGAGCAGTACTTC. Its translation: CASSSNLAGAAYEQYF.

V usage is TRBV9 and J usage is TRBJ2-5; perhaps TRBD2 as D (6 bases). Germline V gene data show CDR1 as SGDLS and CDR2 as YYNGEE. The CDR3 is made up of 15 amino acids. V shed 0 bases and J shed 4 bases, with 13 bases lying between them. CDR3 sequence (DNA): TGTGCCAGCAGCGTAGAGACGGGAGTGGGAGAGACCCAGTACTTC. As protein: CASSVETGVGETQYF.